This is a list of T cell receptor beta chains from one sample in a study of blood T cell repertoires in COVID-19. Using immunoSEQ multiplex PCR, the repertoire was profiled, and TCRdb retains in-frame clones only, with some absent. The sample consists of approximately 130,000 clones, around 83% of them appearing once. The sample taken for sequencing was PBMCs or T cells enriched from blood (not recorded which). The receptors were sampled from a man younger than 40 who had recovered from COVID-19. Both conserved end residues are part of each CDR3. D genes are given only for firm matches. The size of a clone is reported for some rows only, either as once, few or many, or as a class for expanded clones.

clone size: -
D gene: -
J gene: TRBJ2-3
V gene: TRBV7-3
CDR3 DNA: TGTGCCAGCAGCTTAGGCAGGGATAATACGCAGTATTTT
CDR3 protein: CASSLGRDNTQYF

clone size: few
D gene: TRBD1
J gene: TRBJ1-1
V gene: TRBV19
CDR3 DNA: TGTGCCAGTAGTCCGGACAGGGCGAACACTGAAGCTTTCTTT
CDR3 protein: CASSPDRANTEAFF

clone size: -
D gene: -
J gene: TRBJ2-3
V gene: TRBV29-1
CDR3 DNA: TGCAGCGTTGAGTGGGGGGTCGATACGCAGTATTTT
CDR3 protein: CSVEWGVDTQYF

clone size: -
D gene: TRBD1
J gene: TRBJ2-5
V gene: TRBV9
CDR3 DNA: TGTGCCAGCAGCGTCATGGGACAGAGCGATGCAGAGACCCAGTACTTC
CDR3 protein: CASSVMGQSDAETQYF

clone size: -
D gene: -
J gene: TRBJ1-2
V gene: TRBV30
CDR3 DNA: TGTGCCTCCGCAGCGGGGGGGGGCTATGGCTACACCTTC
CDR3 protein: CASAAGGGYGYTF

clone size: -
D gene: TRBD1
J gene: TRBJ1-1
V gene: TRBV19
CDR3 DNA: TGTGCCAGTAGTGCCGGACAGGGGGCTACTGAAGCTTTCTTT
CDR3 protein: CASSAGQGATEAFF

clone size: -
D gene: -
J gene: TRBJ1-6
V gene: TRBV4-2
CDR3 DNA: TGTGCCAGCAGCCAAGAGAGACCCATGCCAGGGCGTTCGTATAATTCACCCCTCCACTTT
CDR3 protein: CASSQERPMPGRSYNSPLHF

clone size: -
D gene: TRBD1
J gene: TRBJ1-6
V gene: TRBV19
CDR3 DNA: TGTGCCAGCGGACAGGGAAATTCACCCCTCCACTTT
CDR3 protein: CASGQGNSPLHF

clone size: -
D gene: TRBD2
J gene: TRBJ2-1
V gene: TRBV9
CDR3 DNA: TGTGCCAGCAGCCCCGGGACTAGCGGGGGGGTTTACAATGAGCAGTTCTTC
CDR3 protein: CASSPGTSGGVYNEQFF

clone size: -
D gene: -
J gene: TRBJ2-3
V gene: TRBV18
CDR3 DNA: TGTGCCAGCTCCCCGTCAGGGGCAGATACGCAGTATTTT
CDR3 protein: CASSPSGADTQYF

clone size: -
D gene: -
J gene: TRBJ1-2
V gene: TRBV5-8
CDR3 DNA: TGTGCCAGCAGCCCGGGGGGGGCTTGGAACTATGGCTACACCTTC
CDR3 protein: CASSPGGAWNYGYTF

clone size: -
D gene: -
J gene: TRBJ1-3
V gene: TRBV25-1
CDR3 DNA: TGTGCCAGCAGTGCGGGATGGAGTGGAAACACCATATATTTT
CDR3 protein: CASSAGWSGNTIYF

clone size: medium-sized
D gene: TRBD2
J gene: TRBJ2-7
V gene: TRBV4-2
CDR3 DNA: TGTGCCAGCAGCCCGGGACTAGCGGGAGGTTCCGGCTACGAGCAGTACTTC
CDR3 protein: CASSPGLAGGSGYEQYF

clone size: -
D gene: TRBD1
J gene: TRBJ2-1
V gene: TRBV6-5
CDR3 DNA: TGTGCCACCATGCAGGGGGATGACAATGAGCAGTTCTTC
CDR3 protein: CATMQGDDNEQFF

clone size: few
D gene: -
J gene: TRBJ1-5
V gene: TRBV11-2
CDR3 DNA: TGTGCCAGCAGCCGTTACGGGGGGCCCAATCAGCCCCAGCATTTT
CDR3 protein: CASSRYGGPNQPQHF

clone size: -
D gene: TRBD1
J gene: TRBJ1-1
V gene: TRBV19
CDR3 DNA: TGTGCCAGTAGTAACTTCGAGGACAGGGGGGAAGCTTTCTTT
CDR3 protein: CASSNFEDRGEAFF

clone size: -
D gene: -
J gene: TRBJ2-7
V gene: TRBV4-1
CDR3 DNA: TGCGCCAGCAGCCCAAAAGCCGGAGCGGCCCCCTACGAGCAGTACTTC
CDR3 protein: CASSPKAGAAPYEQYF

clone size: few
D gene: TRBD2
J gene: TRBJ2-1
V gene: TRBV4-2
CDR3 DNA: TGTGCCAGCAGCCAAGATCCACTAGCGGGAGGAGGGTACAATGAGCAGTTCTTC
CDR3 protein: CASSQDPLAGGGYNEQFF

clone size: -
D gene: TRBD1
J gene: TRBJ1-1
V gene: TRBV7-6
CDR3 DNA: TGTGCCAGCAGCTTAGGTCAGGGGGCGCGCACTGAAGCTTTCTTT
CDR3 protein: CASSLGQGARTEAFF

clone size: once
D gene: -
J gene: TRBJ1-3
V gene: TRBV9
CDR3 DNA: TGTGCCAGCAGCGCGGGGGACTCTGGAAACACCATATATTTT
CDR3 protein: CASSAGDSGNTIYF

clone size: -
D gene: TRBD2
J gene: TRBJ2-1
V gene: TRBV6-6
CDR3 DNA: TGTGCCAGCAGTGTGGGACTAGCGGGTAACAATGAGCAGTTCTTC
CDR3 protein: CASSVGLAGNNEQFF

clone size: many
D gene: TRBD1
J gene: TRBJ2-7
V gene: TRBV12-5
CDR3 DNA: TGTGCTAGTGGTCTAAACCGGGACAGATCCTACGAGCAGTACTTC
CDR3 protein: CASGLNRDRSYEQYF

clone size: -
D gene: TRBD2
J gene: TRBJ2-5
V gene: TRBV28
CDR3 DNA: TGTGCCAGCTCGGGGGGGGTGGAGACCCAGTACTTC
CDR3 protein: CASSGGVETQYF

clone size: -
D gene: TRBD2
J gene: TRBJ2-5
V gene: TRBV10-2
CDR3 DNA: TGCGCCAGCAGTCTGGGAACTAGCGGGATCTTGGGAGAGACCCAGTACTTC
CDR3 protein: CASSLGTSGILGETQYF

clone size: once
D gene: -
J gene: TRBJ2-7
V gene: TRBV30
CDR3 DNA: TGTGCCTGGAGTCGTCCGGGGAACTCCTACGAGCAGTACTTC
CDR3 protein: CAWSRPGNSYEQYF

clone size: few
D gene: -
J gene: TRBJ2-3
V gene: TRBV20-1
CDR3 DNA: TGCAGTGCTCCGCAGGGCGATACGCAGTATTTT
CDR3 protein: CSAPQGDTQYF

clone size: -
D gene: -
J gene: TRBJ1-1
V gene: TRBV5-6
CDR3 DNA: TGTGCCAGCAGCTTGCAGCGAGCCACTGAAGCTTTCTTT
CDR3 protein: CASSLQRATEAFF

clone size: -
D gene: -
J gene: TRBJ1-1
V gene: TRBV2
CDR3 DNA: TGTGCCAGCAGGGCCGAGACGGGTGAAGCTTTCTTT
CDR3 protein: CASRAETGEAFF

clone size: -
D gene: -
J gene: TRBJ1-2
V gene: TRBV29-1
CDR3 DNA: TGCAGCGTTGGCGGGGGCTTTAACTATGGCTACACCTTC
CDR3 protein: CSVGGGFNYGYTF

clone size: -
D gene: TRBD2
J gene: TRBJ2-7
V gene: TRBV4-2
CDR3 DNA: TGTGCCAGCAGCCACAGGGCGGGAGAGTACGAGCAGTACTTC
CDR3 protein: CASSHRAGEYEQYF

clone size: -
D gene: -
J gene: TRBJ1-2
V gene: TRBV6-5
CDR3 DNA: TGTGCCAGTGAGGCGAGAGGTCTCTATGGCTACACCTTC
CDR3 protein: CASEARGLYGYTF

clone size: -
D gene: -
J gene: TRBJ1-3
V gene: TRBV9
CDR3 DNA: TGTGCCAGCAGCCCGTCCCGGACGGAGGTCTCTGGAAACACCATATATTTT
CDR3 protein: CASSPSRTEVSGNTIYF

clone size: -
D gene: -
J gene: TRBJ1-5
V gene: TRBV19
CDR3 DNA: TGTGCCAGTAGTATGGCAAAGGGGCAGCCCCAGCATTTT
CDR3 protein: CASSMAKGQPQHF

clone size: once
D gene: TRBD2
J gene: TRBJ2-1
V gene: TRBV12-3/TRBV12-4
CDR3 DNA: TGTGCCAGCAGTTCTAGCGGGGAGCAGTTCTTC
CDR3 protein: CASSSSGEQFF

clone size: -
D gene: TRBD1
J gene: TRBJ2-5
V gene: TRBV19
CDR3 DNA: TGTGCCAGTAGTATATCAGGGCAGGGGGCGCACGAGACCCAGTACTTC
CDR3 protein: CASSISGQGAHETQYF

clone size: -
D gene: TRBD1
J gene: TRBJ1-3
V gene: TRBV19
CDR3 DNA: TGTGCCAGTAGTACCGGGACAGGAGGAAACACCATATATTTT
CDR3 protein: CASSTGTGGNTIYF

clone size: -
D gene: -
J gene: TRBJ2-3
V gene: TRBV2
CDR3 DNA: TGTGCCAGCAAAAGGGACACCACCACAGATACGCAGTATTTT
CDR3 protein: CASKRDTTTDTQYF

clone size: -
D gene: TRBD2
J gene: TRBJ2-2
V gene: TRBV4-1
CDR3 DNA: TGCGCCAGCAGCCAAGATGCGGGACTAGCGGCCGGGGAGCTGTTTTTT
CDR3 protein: CASSQDAGLAAGELFF

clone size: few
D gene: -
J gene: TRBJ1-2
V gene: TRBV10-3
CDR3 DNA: TGTGCCATCAGTGACGACAAATATGGCTACACCTTC
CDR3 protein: CAISDDKYGYTF

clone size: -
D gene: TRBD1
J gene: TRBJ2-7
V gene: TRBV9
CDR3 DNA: TGTGCCAGCAGCGTAGGGGACAGGACCTACGAGCAGTACTTC
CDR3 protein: CASSVGDRTYEQYF

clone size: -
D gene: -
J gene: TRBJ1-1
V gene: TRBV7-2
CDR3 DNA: TGTGCCAGCAGCTTAGGCAGGAACACTGAAGCTTTCTTT
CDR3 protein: CASSLGRNTEAFF

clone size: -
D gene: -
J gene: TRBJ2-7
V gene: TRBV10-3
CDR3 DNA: TGTGCCATCAGGAACGGGGTAGGGTCCTACGAGCAGTACTTC
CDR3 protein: CAIRNGVGSYEQYF

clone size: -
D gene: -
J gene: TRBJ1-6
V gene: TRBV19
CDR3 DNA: TGTGCCAGTAGTCTGCGGGGCCTCGGGGATTCACCCCTCCACTTT
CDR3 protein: CASSLRGLGDSPLHF

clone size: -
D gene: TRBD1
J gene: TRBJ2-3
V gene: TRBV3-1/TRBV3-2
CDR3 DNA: TGTGCCAGCAGCCAGGTCGGACAGGGGGCAAGGGATACGCAGTATTTT
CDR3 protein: CASSQVGQGARDTQYF

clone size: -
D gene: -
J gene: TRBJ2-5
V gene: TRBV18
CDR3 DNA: TGTGCCAGCTCACCACCCGGAGGGGGCGGGGAGGAGACCCAGTACTTC
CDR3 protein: CASSPPGGGGEETQYF

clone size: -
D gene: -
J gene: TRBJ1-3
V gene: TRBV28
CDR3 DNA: TGTGCCAGCAGCACTACCGGACGACTAATCTCTGGAAACACCATATATTTT
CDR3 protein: CASSTTGRLISGNTIYF

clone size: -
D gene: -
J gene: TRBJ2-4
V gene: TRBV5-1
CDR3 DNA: TGCGCCAGCAGCCTCGGACAGACACTAGCCAAAAACATTCAGTACTTC
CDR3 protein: CASSLGQTLAKNIQYF

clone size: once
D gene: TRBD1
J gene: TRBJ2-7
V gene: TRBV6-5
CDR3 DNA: TGTGCCAGCAGTTATAACGGACAGGGGAGTTACGAGCAGTACTTC
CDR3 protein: CASSYNGQGSYEQYF

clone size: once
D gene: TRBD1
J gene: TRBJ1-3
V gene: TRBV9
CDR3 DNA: TGTGCCAGCAGCGTAGCGGACAGGGTTTATTCTGGAAACACCATATATTTT
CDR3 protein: CASSVADRVYSGNTIYF

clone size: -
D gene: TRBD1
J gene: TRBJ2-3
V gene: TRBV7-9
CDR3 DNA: TGTGCCAGCAGCTTAGGGGACAGCGCCCGGGCAGATACGCAGTATTTT
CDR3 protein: CASSLGDSARADTQYF

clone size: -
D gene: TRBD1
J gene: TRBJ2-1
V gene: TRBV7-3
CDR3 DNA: TGTGCCAGCAGTTTCAATCAACAGGGGGGTGAGCAGTTCTTC
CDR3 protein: CASSFNQQGGEQFF

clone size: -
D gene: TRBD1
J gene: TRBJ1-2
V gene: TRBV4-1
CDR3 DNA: TGCGCCAGCAGCCAGGCCGGGACAGGGGTTCATAAGGATGGCTACACCTTC
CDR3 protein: CASSQAGTGVHKDGYTF

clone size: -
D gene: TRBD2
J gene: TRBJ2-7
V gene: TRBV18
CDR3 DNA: TGTGCCAGCTCACCACCGGGGTCTAGCGGCGTCTACGAGCAGTACTTC
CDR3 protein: CASSPPGSSGVYEQYF

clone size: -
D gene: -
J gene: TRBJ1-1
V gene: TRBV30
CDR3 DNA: TGTGCCTGGATCCTTACTGGAGGCGGGGCTTTCTTT
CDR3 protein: CAWILTGGGAFF

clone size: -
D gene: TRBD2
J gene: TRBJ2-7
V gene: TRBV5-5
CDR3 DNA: TGTGCCAGCAGCTTAAGTGGGAGGGCCTCTTACGAGCAGTACTTC
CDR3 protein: CASSLSGRASYEQYF

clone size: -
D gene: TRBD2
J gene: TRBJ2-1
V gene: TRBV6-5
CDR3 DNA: TGTGCCAGCATGGGACTAGCGGGAGTGGGTGAGCAGTTCTTC
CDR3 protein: CASMGLAGVGEQFF

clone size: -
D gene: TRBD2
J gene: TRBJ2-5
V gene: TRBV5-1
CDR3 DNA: TGCGCCAGCAGCCAGGCGGGGGAAGAGACCCAGTACTTC
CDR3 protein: CASSQAGEETQYF

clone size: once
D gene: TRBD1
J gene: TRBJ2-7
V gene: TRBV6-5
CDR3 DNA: TGTGCCAGCAACCCGGGACAGGGGGCTTACGAGCAGTACTTC
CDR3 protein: CASNPGQGAYEQYF

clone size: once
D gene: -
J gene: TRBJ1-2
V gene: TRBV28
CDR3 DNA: TGTGCCAGCGGCCTACTGGCGGACTATGGCTACACCTTC
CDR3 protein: CASGLLADYGYTF